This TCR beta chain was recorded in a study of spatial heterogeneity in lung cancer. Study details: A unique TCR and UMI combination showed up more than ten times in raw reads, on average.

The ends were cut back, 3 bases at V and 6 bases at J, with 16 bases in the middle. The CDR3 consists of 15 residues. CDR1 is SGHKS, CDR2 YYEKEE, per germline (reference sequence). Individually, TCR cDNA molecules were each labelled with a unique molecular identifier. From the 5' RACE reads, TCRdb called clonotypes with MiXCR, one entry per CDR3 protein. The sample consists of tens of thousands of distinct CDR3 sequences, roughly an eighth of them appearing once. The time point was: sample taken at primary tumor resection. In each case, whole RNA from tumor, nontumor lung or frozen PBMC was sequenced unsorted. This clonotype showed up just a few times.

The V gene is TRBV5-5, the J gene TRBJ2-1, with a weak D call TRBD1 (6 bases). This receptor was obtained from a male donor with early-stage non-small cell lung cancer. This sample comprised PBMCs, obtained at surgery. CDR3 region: CASSSPAQGTNEQFF. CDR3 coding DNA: TGTGCCAGCAGCTCCCCGGCCCAGGGGACCAATGAGCAGTTCTTC.